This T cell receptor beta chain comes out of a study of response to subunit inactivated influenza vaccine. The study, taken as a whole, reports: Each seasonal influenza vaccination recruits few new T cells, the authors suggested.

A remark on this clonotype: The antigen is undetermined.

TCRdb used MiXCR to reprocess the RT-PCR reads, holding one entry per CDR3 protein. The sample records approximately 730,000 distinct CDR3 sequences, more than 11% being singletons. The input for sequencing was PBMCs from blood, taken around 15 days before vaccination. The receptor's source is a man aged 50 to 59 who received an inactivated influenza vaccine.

CDR3 sequence (DNA): TGTGCCAGCAGTTACCGGACAGGGGGCGGCTACACCTTC. Encoded protein: CASSYRTGGGYTF. The gene calls are TRBV6-2 or TRBV6-3 and TRBJ1-2; 11 bases agree with TRBD1. The germline CDR1 and CDR2 sequences are MNHEY and SVGEGT. CDR3 length: 13 amino acids. The J segment lost 8 bases and the V segment lost 2 bases, leaving 1 base of the junction unmatched.